The 4 T cell receptor beta chains below were found in one sample sequenced in a study of T cell clonality in common variable immunodeficiency. Using immunoSEQ multiplex PCR, the repertoire was profiled, and TCRdb retains in-frame clones only, with some absent. The sample was found to contain tens of thousands of clones, and every one recurs. Sequencing input: peripheral blood mononuclear cells. Receptors were obtained from a person aged 18 to 75 in good health.

This clone was observed at least ten times. Read coverage stops 3 residues before the CDR3 terminus; the germline J gene supplies the remainder. V and J are TRBV10-2 and TRBJ2-7; a weak D match, TRBD2 (7 bases). Germline V CDR1 and CDR2: WSHSY, SAAADI. CDR3 length: 14 residues. Trimming left V 6 bases short and J 0 bases short, with 12 bases between. The covered CDR3 bases are TGCGCCAGCAGGGCGGGGGCGAACTCCTACGAG. It encodes CASRAGANSYE. The CDR3, in full, reads CASRAGANSYEQYF.

There are many counts of this clone. The CDR3 end lies 3 residues beyond the end of the read and is filled in from the germline J gene. The chain combines TRBV20-1 with TRBJ2-2; TRBD1 aligns across 7 bases. The CDR3 spans 18 residues. Losses at the gene ends were 0 bases for V and 5 bases for J; bases not matched to a gene: 15. Germline CDR1 DFQATT, CDR2 SNEGSKA (reference sequence). The DNA read from the CDR3 is TGCAGTGCTAGAGATTCTTCTCCCGGGACAGTTTTTACCGGGGAG. It encodes CSARDSSPGTVFTGE. The CDR3, in full, reads CSARDSSPGTVFTGELFF.

This clone has a count of ten or more. Read sequence stops 3 residues before the CDR3 end, and the germline J gene provides the missing end. This chain joins TRBV29-1 and TRBJ2-5; 7 nucleotides line up with TRBD2. Trimming at V came to 6 bases and at J to 5 bases, leaving 21 bases not matched to a gene. The CDR3 totals 17 residues. From germline, CDR1 is SQVTM and CDR2 ANQGSEA. The CDR3 sequence: CSVRPRSVGGSGETQYF. The CDR3 DNA, read in part, is TGCAGCGTCCGCCCTCGCTCGGTCGGGGGGAGTGGGGAGACC.

This clone was seen many times. From the germline J gene comes the end of the CDR3, since the read stops 3 residues before it. The chain joins TRBV20-1 to TRBJ2-2; 7 bases are shared with TRBD2. The CDR3 has 15 amino acids. Trimming took 0 bases from V and 1 from J; bases not matched to a gene: 2. The V gene's germline CDR1 is DFQATT and CDR2 SNEGSKA (reference sequence). CDR3 residues: CSAREGGLNTGELFF. The CDR3 DNA, read in part, is TGCAGTGCTAGAGAGGGGGGGTTGAACACCGGGGAG.